This TCR beta chain was identified in a study of shared clonotypes between healthy human individuals. Overall study results and limits: Generally, naive subsets came out with larger estimated richness than memory subsets. For sorted subsets, rarefaction showed incomplete sequencing despite large depth.

Sequenced by immunoSEQ multiplex PCR; TCRdb stores in-frame clones only, minus some. The sample lists about 1 million clones, approximately 70% seen once, with 1.5% in the top ten. Germline V gives CDR1 MNHNY, CDR2 SVGAGI (reference sequence). The V gene lost 7 bases and the J gene lost 1 base, with 8 bases spanning the gap. The CDR3 length is 14 residues. This clone was seen ten or more times. Its target is not known. This chain links TRBV6-6 with TRBJ1-6, with D perhaps TRBD1 (6 bases). This TCR derives from a man between 18 and 35 years old in good health. Sequencing used memory CD4+ T cells sorted from blood. As for subset: CD45RA-negative fraction. The CDR3 loop is CASTGQSYNSPLHF. The CDR3 bases are TGTGCCAGCACTGGACAGTCCTATAATTCACCCCTCCACTTT.